The clone carrying this T cell receptor beta chain was counted a few times. Its matching antigen is unknown. The entry originates in a study of neurological immune-mediated disorders. Study-level results: Neither clinical nor MRI features were found to be associated with the multiple sclerosis repertoire cluster. Phylogenetic grouping put 18 of 34 multiple sclerosis patients' repertoires into one related-CDR3 cluster, a possible signature.

It was by 5'RACE with 10-nucleotide random UMIs that the cDNA was made. From the 5' RACE reads, TCRdb called clonotypes with MiXCR, one entry per CDR3 protein. Of around 53,000 distinct CDR3 sequences listed, 4.2% are singletons. CDR3 length: 14 amino acids. Looked up from germline, CDR1 is DFQATT and CDR2 is SNEGSKA (reference sequence). V was shortened by 3 bases and J by 5 bases, with 17 bases between the two germline ends. Input material: PBMCs. This chain joins TRBV20-1 and TRBJ2-7; no firm D call. The source of this sequence is a man between 45 and 60 years old with multiple sclerosis. The CDR3 nucleotides are TGCAGTGCTAGTAGGGCTGCTGTTGAGGACGAGCAGTACTTC. Translation: CSASRAAVEDEQYF.